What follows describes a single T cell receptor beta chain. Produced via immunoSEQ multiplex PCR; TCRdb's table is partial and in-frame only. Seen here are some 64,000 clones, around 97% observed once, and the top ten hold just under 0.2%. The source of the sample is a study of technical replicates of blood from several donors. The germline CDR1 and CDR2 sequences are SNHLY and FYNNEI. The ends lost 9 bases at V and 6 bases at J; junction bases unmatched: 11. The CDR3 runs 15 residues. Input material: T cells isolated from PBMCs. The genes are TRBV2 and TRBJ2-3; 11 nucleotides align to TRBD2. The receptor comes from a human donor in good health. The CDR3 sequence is CARTHTSGSYDTQYF. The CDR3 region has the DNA TGTGCCAGAACACACACTAGCGGGAGTTATGATACGCAGTATTTT.